This T cell receptor (beta chain) was retrieved from a study of cytomegalovirus exposure and HLA in healthy donors. The PCR made use of 60 Vbeta and 13 Jbeta primers. Assay: immunoSEQ multiplex PCR; the TCRdb copy retains only in-frame clones and omits some. Of 150,000 to 200,000 clones listed, 82% were seen once; the top ten hold around 0.97%. This TCR was recovered from a girl aged 2 to 9 in good health and CMV-seropositive. Sample: PBMCs.

CDR3: CASSEDRGGAFF. The CDR3 DNA follows: TGTGCCAGCAGTGAAGACAGGGGGGGAGCTTTCTTT. This sequence joins TRBV2 and TRBJ1-1; 8 bases line up with TRBD1. Germline loops: CDR1 SNHLY, CDR2 FYNNEI. V was clipped by 1 base and J by 10 bases; unmatched bases: 2. The CDR3 runs to 12 residues.